The next 20 T cell receptor beta chains were all read from a single sample in a study of CD8 T cells in ankylosing spondylitis. Study results and limitations: It appeared that ankylosing spondylitis blood was characterized by a TCR beta motif of about 8 highly homologous variants.

The antigens these receptors bind are not known. Each CDR3 protein is one row after TCRdb ran MiXCR on the 5' RACE reads. The table has approximately 400,000 distinct CDR3 sequences, about 15% seen once. Sequenced input: blood, either unsorted or a sorted T cell fraction (not recorded which). These receptors all stem from a male donor with ankylosing spondylitis.

The table lists this clonotype with a few counts. The chain links TRBV10-3 to TRBJ2-1; D not resolved. Germline V gene sequence: CDR1 ENHRY, CDR2 SYGVKD. The V and J ends lost 6 bases and 0 bases respectively, with 15 bases between them. This CDR3 has 16 amino acids. CDR3 sequence reads: CAIRDGRKSSYNEQFF. As DNA, the CDR3 is TGTGCCATCAGGGACGGACGTAAGAGCTCCTACAATGAGCAGTTCTTC.

V and J are TRBV6-5 and TRBJ2-4, with D possibly matching TRBD1 (6 bases). V was shortened by 1 base and J by 3 bases, with 13 bases between the two germline ends. Germline V gene data show CDR1 as MNHEY and CDR2 as SVGAGI. This CDR3 is 16 amino acids long. The CDR3 nucleotides read TGTGCCAGCAGTTACTGGGCAGAGGGGGACAAAAACATTCAGTACTTC. Protein sequence: CASSYWAEGDKNIQYF.

This clonotype has ten or more counts. J is TRBJ1-3 and V is TRBV4-1, with D unresolved. CDR1 MGHRA and CDR2 YSYEKL come from the germline V gene. V lost 0 bases and J lost 8, with 17 bases in between. CDR3 length: 16 amino acids. The CDR3 DNA sequence: TGCGCCAGCAGCCAAGATCCCCATGGGCCAGCGGACACCATATATTTT. It is translated as CASSQDPHGPADTIYF.

This clonotype was observed at least ten times. The chain links TRBV6-2 or TRBV6-3 to TRBJ2-3; 7 nucleotides align to TRBD1. Unmatched junction bases numbered 5, after V lost 5 bases and J lost 6 bases. Germline V gives CDR1 MNHEY, CDR2 SVGEGT. The CDR3 spans 13 residues. CDR3: CASSRQGSDTQYF. CDR3 DNA sequence: TGTGCCAGCAGTCGACAGGGATCTGATACGCAGTATTTT.

The chain employs TRBV28 and TRBJ2-3; D is unclear. The V gene's germline CDR1 is MDHEN and CDR2 SYDVKM. CDR3 length: 15 amino acids. V was cut by 3 bases and J by 5 bases, with 15 bases left in between. CDR3 in DNA: TGTGCCAGCAGTTTCCCCCAATCCCCCAAAGATACGCAGTATTTT. Protein product: CASSFPQSPKDTQYF.

The chain is built from TRBV20-1 and TRBJ2-4; perhaps D is TRBD1 or TRBD2 (5 bases each). This CDR3 has 16 residues. Trimming left V 3 bases short and J 3 bases short, with 18 bases between. CDR1 is DFQATT and CDR2 is SNEGSKA in the germline V gene (reference sequence). This chain's CDR3 is CSASGVRGEDKNIQYF. The CDR3 DNA reads as TGCAGTGCTAGTGGAGTACGGGGCGAGGACAAAAACATTCAGTACTTC.

This rearrangement joins TRBV7-8 to TRBJ1-1, with D possibly being TRBD1 (5 bases). Trimming took 1 base from V and 7 from J, leaving 19 bases between them. The CDR3 is 16 amino acids. From germline, CDR1 is SGHVS and CDR2 FQNEAQ. The CDR3 sequence: CASSLGGAGIIGEAFF. The CDR3, as DNA: TGTGCCAGCAGCTTAGGAGGGGCCGGGATAATCGGTGAAGCTTTCTTT.

Only a few counts were recorded for this clonotype. The chain joins TRBV7-2 to TRBJ2-5, with 7 bases identical to TRBD1. Germline lookup yields CDR1 SGHTA and CDR2 FQGNSA. The CDR3 is made up of 15 amino acids. V lost 4 bases and J lost 2; bases outside the gene matches: 7. The CDR3 DNA follows: TGTGCCAGCAGCTACGACAGGGTAAAACAAGAGACCCAGTACTTC. The encoded protein is CASSYDRVKQETQYF.

This clonotype showed up many times. This rearrangement joins TRBV24-1 to TRBJ2-2, with TRBD1 identical over 7 bases. Trimming cost V 8 bases and J 3 bases; bases outside gene matches: 2. Germline V lookup: CDR1 KGHDR, CDR2 SFDVKD. The CDR3 runs 13 residues. The CDR3 loop is CATTTGDTGELFF. The CDR3 region has the DNA TGTGCCACCACCACAGGGGACACCGGGGAGCTGTTTTTT.

There are a few counts of this clonotype. J is TRBJ1-5 and V is TRBV20-1, with D hard to call. V was pared by 5 bases and J by 0 bases, with 8 bases between. The CDR3 sequence is 13 residues long. Germline lookup yields CDR1 DFQATT and CDR2 SNEGSKA (reference sequence). In nucleotides, the CDR3 is TGCAGTGCTGTCAGGAGTAGCAATCAGCCCCAGCATTTT. It is translated as CSAVRSSNQPQHF.

This clonotype was recorded many times. V usage is TRBV14 and J usage is TRBJ1-1; weak D call: TRBD1 (6 bases). The V end was cut by 4 bases, the J end by 1 base, with 7 bases between. Germline V gene data show CDR1 as SGHDN and CDR2 as FVKESK. This CDR3 has 13 amino acids. CDR3 sequence: CASSRQENTEAFF. In nucleotides, the CDR3 is TGTGCCAGCAGCCGACAGGAGAACACTGAAGCTTTCTTT.

This clonotype was picked up many times. The V and J genes are TRBV7-2 and TRBJ2-7; the match to TRBD2 covers 13 bases. Trimming cost V 1 base and J 3 bases; bases outside gene matches: 6. The CDR3 consists of 17 residues. In germline, CDR1 is SGHTA, CDR2 FQGNSA. The CDR3, as DNA: TGTGCCAGCAGCTTAGTGGGGGGACTAGCGGGACGCTACGAGCAGTACTTC. Its protein product is CASSLVGGLAGRYEQYF.

The chain uses TRBV27 and TRBJ2-3; 10 bases agree with TRBD1. Germline trimming cut 5 bases from V and 6 bases from J; bases unmatched to any gene: 8. Germline assignment: CDR1 MNHEY and CDR2 SMNVEV (reference sequence). The CDR3 is 15 residues long. The CDR3 coding sequence is TGTGCCAGCAGTGGTCGGACAGGGGGTGCGGATACGCAGTATTTT. Amino acids: CASSGRTGGADTQYF.

This rearrangement joins TRBV5-6 to TRBJ2-4; maybe TRBD2 (6 bases). With 4 bases removed from V and 0 bases from J, the gap between germline ends came to 14 bases. Germline V gene lookup returns CDR1 SGHDT and CDR2 YYEEEE. This CDR3 is built from 16 residues. CDR3 coding DNA: TGTGCCAGCAGCGTTAGCGGTGTACTAGCCAAAAACATTCAGTACTTC. This translates into CASSVSGVLAKNIQYF.

The chain uses TRBV6-1 and TRBJ1-6, with 8 nucleotides matching TRBD1. With V trimmed by 2 bases and J by 10 bases, 7 bases remained unmatched. The CDR3 extends over 15 amino acids. Germline loops: CDR1 MNHNS, CDR2 SASEGT. The CDR3 region is CASSEITGGGSPLHF. As DNA, the CDR3 is TGTGCCAGCAGTGAAATAACAGGGGGAGGCTCACCCCTCCACTTT.

A few counts support this clonotype. This chain links TRBV5-1 with TRBJ2-7, with 11 bases lining up with TRBD2. Germline assignment: CDR1 SGHRS and CDR2 YFSETQ. The CDR3 has 15 residues. V lost 2 bases, J lost 1 base, and 2 bases stayed unmatched. The CDR3, as DNA: TGCGCCAGCAGCTTACTAGCGGGGGAGTCCTACGAGCAGTACTTC. It is translated as CASSLLAGESYEQYF.

The chain recombines TRBV3-1 with TRBJ2-1; 8 bases align to TRBD2. V trimming: 4 bases; J trimming: 0 bases; junction bases outside the gene matches: 8. CDR3 size: 17 residues. CDR1 and CDR2 from the germline V gene are LGHDT and YNNKEL (reference sequence). The CDR3 spells CASSPNSGKSSYNEQFF. The DNA of the CDR3 is TGTGCCAGCAGCCCCAATAGCGGGAAGAGCTCCTACAATGAGCAGTTCTTC.

The chain couples TRBV5-1 to TRBJ2-1; D gene uncertain. V was pared by 1 base and J by 12 bases, with 17 bases between. The CDR3 length is 14 residues. Germline lookup yields CDR1 SGHRS and CDR2 YFSETQ. CDR3 bases: TGCGCCAGCAGCTTGCCGGGCAGCACCCCCCGGCAGTTCTTC. Its protein is CASSLPGSTPRQFF.

This chain joins TRBV20-1 and TRBJ2-7; TRBD2 matches at 9 bases. The germline gives CDR1 DFQATT, CDR2 SNEGSKA (reference sequence). Germline trimming cut 4 bases from V and 4 bases from J; bases unmatched to any gene: 8. The CDR3 has 14 residues. The CDR3 loop reads CSATGASGIYEQYF. CDR3 nucleotides: TGCAGTGCTACGGGGGCTAGCGGGATTTACGAGCAGTACTTC.

The chain couples TRBV28 to TRBJ2-7; D is tentatively TRBD1 or TRBD2 (5 bases each). CDR1 MDHEN and CDR2 SYDVKM come from the germline V gene. V lost 5 bases to trimming and J lost 5 bases, with 19 bases between them. This CDR3 spans 15 amino acids. The CDR3 coding sequence is TGTGCCAGCAGTATTGGACAACCCGGGGTCGACGAGCAGTACTTC. Its protein product is CASSIGQPGVDEQYF.